This T cell receptor (beta chain) emerged from a study of shared clonotypes between healthy human individuals. Study-level findings and limits: Compared with memory subsets, naive subsets generally had larger estimated richness.

Regarding this clone: Its target is not known.

Assay: immunoSEQ multiplex PCR; the TCRdb copy retains only in-frame clones and omits some. The sample shows fewer than 850,000 clones, roughly 88% of them seen only once. In CD8 memory, CD45RO+ cells were put together with CCR7-negative CD45RA+ TemRA cells. The CDR3 is 13 residues long. V lost 9 bases and J lost 7; bases outside the gene matches: 9. The germline V gene encodes CDR1 LNHDA and CDR2 SQIVND (reference sequence). The clonotype comes from a man between 18 and 35 years old in good health. Some clones in this sample may be carry-over from other donors' samples. The sample consisted of memory CD8+ T cells from PBMCs. Subset denoted: CD45RO+ cells pooled with CCR7-negative TemRA cells. The chain carries TRBV19 and TRBJ2-7; 10 nucleotides agree with TRBD1. CDR3 residues: CASNRDRGGEQYF. In nucleotides, the CDR3 is TGTGCCAGCAACCGGGACAGGGGCGGGGAGCAGTACTTC.